The rows below give T cell receptor beta chains drawn from one sample of a study of blood T cells in healthy people across ages. One entry per CDR3 protein results from TCRdb running MiXCR on the 5' RACE reads. The table lists 1,800,000 or so distinct CDR3 sequences, roughly 43% of them singletons, with about 21% in the top ten. Sequenced input: blood. The receptors originated from a human donor in good health. Both conserved end residues are part of each CDR3. Each record gives: clone size, J gene, D gene, V gene, CDR3 DNA, CDR3 protein. A D gene is named only where the DNA matches it firmly. The size field is filled for only some rows; it gives once, few, many or a size class.

>-|TRBJ1-5|TRBD1|TRBV3-1
TGTGCCAACAGCCAGTCGGGACAGGGGAGTTATCAGCCCCAGCATTTT
CANSQSGQGSYQPQHF
>-|TRBJ2-1|TRBD1|TRBV28
TGTGCCACACTAGGGGGCAGTGGGTACAATGAGCAGTTCTTC
CATLGGSGYNEQFF
>many|TRBJ2-5|-|TRBV6-1
TGTGCCAGCAGTGAAGCTGAGACCCAGACCCAGTACTTC
CASSEAETQTQYF
>-|TRBJ2-3|-|TRBV6-2/TRBV6-3
TGTGCCAGCAGTTACCAGGGGCTAGCGGATACAGATACGCAGTATTTT
CASSYQGLADTDTQYF
>-|TRBJ1-5|-|TRBV7-2
TGTGCCAGCAGCTTAGTGATAAGGGATCAGCCCCAGCATTTT
CASSLVIRDQPQHF
>-|TRBJ2-7|TRBD1|TRBV15
TGTGCCACCAGCAGAGTGGGACAGGGGACTTTTTATCCCTACGAGCAGTACTTC
CATSRVGQGTFYPYEQYF
>-|TRBJ2-1|TRBD1|TRBV28
TGTGCCGGCAGGGGGCCGGTCCACAATGAGCAGTTCTTC
CAGRGPVHNEQFF
>-|TRBJ2-7|-|TRBV12-3/TRBV12-4
TGTGTCAGCAGCCCTGGACCCACTGCAGGTTACGAGCAGTACTTC
CVSSPGPTAGYEQYF
>-|TRBJ1-1|-|TRBV6-5
TGTGCCAGCAGTTACGAGGAGGGAATGAACACTGAAGCTTTCTTT
CASSYEEGMNTEAFF
>few|TRBJ1-1|-|TRBV29-1
TGCAGCCACAGAGGCGGGGACACTGAAGCTTTCTTT
CSHRGGDTEAFF
>-|TRBJ1-2|-|TRBV12-3/TRBV12-4
TGTGCCAGCAGTTTTCGTCGCTATGGCTACACCTTC
CASSFRRYGYTF
>-|TRBJ1-2|-|TRBV12-3/TRBV12-4
TGTGCCAGCAGTCCTCGCGGGGGCGACTCCTATGGCTACACCTTC
CASSPRGGDSYGYTF
>-|TRBJ2-5|-|TRBV2
TGTGCCAGCAAAGGTTTAGGGGGGGCCCAAGAGACCCAGTACTTC
CASKGLGGAQETQYF
>few|TRBJ2-3|TRBD2|TRBV4-3
TGCGCCAGCAGCCGAGGACTAGCGGGGGTTAGCACAGATACGCAGTATTTT
CASSRGLAGVSTDTQYF
>-|TRBJ1-5|-|TRBV5-1
TGCGCCAGCAAGAAGGTTCATGGAGACAATCAGCCCCAGCATTTT
CASKKVHGDNQPQHF
>-|TRBJ1-5|-|TRBV24-1
TGTGCCACCAGGGATGAGGGGCAGAATCAGCCCCAGCATTTT
CATRDEGQNQPQHF
>few|TRBJ1-5|-|TRBV28
TGTGCCAGCAGTTTACGCGGGGGACTACAGGATCAGCCCCAGCATTTT
CASSLRGGLQDQPQHF
>-|TRBJ1-2|-|TRBV5-1
TGCGCCAGCAGCTTGGAAGGGCCCCAAGATGGCTACACCTTC
CASSLEGPQDGYTF
>few|TRBJ2-2|TRBD1|TRBV29-1
TGCAGCGCAACCGGGACAGGGAACACCGGGGAGCTGTTTTTT
CSATGTGNTGELFF
>-|TRBJ2-3|TRBD2|TRBV7-2
TGTGCCGGCAGCTTCGGGACTAGCGGCTCCTACGAGCAGTATTTT
CAGSFGTSGSYEQYF
>-|TRBJ2-1|-|TRBV6-2/TRBV6-3
TGTGCCAGCAGTTACGGGGGGCTAAACAATAAGCAGTTCTTC
CASSYGGLNNKQFF
>-|TRBJ1-2|-|TRBV7-2
TGTGCCAGCAGCTCCGCCCAGGGAGGGGGCTACACCTTC
CASSSAQGGGYTF
>few|TRBJ1-1|-|TRBV4-1
TGCGCCAGCAGCCCCAGGAGCCAAACTACTTATACCACTGAGGCTTTCTTT
CASSPRSQTTYTTEAFF
>-|TRBJ2-7|-|TRBV20-1
TGCAGTGCCACCGAGGGGTACTACGAGCAGTACTTC
CSATEGYYEQYF
>-|TRBJ1-2|-|TRBV19
TGTGCCAGTAGGAACAACAGGGAGGGGTATGGCTACACCTTC
CASRNNREGYGYTF
>-|TRBJ2-1|-|TRBV3-1
TGTGCCAGCAGCCAAGAGTGGGGGCGGGGTACTGAGCAGTTCTTC
CASSQEWGRGTEQFF
>many|TRBJ2-7|-|TRBV7-9
TGTGCCAGCAGCTTAGGGGACAACTACGAGCAGTACTTC
CASSLGDNYEQYF
>-|TRBJ1-2|TRBD1|TRBV7-8
TGTGCCAGCAGCTTAATCGGCCGGACAGGGGGGAATGGCTACACCTTC
CASSLIGRTGGNGYTF
>-|TRBJ1-2|TRBD1|TRBV7-2
TGTGCCAGCAGCTTAGTCGGACAGGGACTAGTAGTTCGGGGCTACACCTTC
CASSLVGQGLVVRGYTF
>few|TRBJ1-5|TRBD1|TRBV29-1
TGCAGCGTTGGACAGGGGGAAGGTCAGCCCCAGCATTTT
CSVGQGEGQPQHF
>-|TRBJ2-7|-|TRBV2
TGTGCCAGCAGTGACCCGACAGTACTACAATCCTACGAGCAGTACTTC
CASSDPTVLQSYEQYF
>-|TRBJ2-7|TRBD1|TRBV6-2/TRBV6-3
TGTGCCAGCAGATCCGGGACAGGGGATGGCGAGCAGTACTTC
CASRSGTGDGEQYF
>few|TRBJ2-7|-|TRBV12-3/TRBV12-4
TGTGCCAGCAGTCTCCGGATTACCGAGCAGTACTTC
CASSLRITEQYF
>few|TRBJ2-7|-|TRBV7-9
TGTGCCAGCAGCTTATCGGGGGAACACTACGAGCAGTACTTC
CASSLSGEHYEQYF
>few|TRBJ2-1|-|TRBV5-5
TGTGCCAGCAGCTTGGCCCAGGGGTTGGATGAGCAGTTCTTC
CASSLAQGLDEQFF
>-|TRBJ1-1|TRBD1|TRBV7-2
TGTGCCAGCAGCTTGCCCGGACAGGGTGTAAGAGGTGAAGCTTTCTTT
CASSLPGQGVRGEAFF
>few|TRBJ1-1|-|TRBV12-3/TRBV12-4
TGTGCCAGCAGTCTTTGGTTTATGAACACTGAAGCTTTCTTT
CASSLWFMNTEAFF
>-|TRBJ2-1|TRBD1|TRBV20-1
TGCAGTGCTAGAGATAGGGGGCCACTAAACTACAATGAGCAGTTCTTC
CSARDRGPLNYNEQFF
>-|TRBJ2-1|-|TRBV12-3/TRBV12-4
TGTGCCAGCAGTTTCAGGGCCGGTGAGCAGTTCTTC
CASSFRAGEQFF
>many|TRBJ1-2|TRBD1|TRBV7-3
TGTGCCAGCAGCGCGACAGGGGGCTATGGCTACACCTTC
CASSATGGYGYTF
>few|TRBJ2-3|-|TRBV29-1
TGCAGCGTTGCGGGCCATACGCAGTATTTT
CSVAGHTQYF
>once|TRBJ2-1|-|TRBV20-1
TGCAGTGCTAGATGGGCCACGACATACAATGAGCAGTTCTTC
CSARWATTYNEQFF
>-|TRBJ1-4|-|TRBV13
TGTGCCAGCAGCTTGTCTAGGACCGGGGATAATGAAAAACTGTTTTTT
CASSLSRTGDNEKLFF
>-|TRBJ2-7|-|TRBV7-9
TGTGCCAGCAGCTTAGGGCAGGCCTTGACCTACGAGCAGTACTTC
CASSLGQALTYEQYF
>few|TRBJ1-2|-|TRBV5-6
TGTGCCAGCAGCTTCGTTGTCCGGGGGGATCGACGTGGCTACACCTTC
CASSFVVRGDRRGYTF
>-|TRBJ1-2|-|TRBV7-2
TGTGCCAGCAGCCCAAACGGGGACATCTATGGCTACACCTTC
CASSPNGDIYGYTF
>-|TRBJ2-4|-|TRBV9
TGTGCCAGCAGCGGAGGAACGGGGCACAACATTCAGTACTTC
CASSGGTGHNIQYF
>few|TRBJ1-1|-|TRBV7-9
TGTGCCAGCAGTAGGGACGGCCCGAACACTGAAGCTTTCTTT
CASSRDGPNTEAFF
>few|TRBJ2-6|-|TRBV7-9
TGTGCCAGCAGCTCACCGGTGGCAGCGCTACTGGGGGCCAACGTCCTGACTTTC
CASSSPVAALLGANVLTF
>-|TRBJ2-1|TRBD2|TRBV5-5
TGTGCCAGCAGCTTGCTGGCTAGCGGGGGGGCGGGTGAGCAGTTCTTC
CASSLLASGGAGEQFF
>few|TRBJ2-1|TRBD2|TRBV2
TGTGCCAGCAGTGTGGGAGTAGCGGGGGGTTACAATGAGCAGTTCTTC
CASSVGVAGGYNEQFF
>many|TRBJ1-6|-|TRBV29-1
TGCAGCGTTCGGCAGGGAAGAGATTCACCCCTCCACTTT
CSVRQGRDSPLHF
>-|TRBJ2-6|-|TRBV6-1
TGTGCCAGCAGAGAGGCGGGGTGGTCTGGGGCCAACGTCCTGACTTTC
CASREAGWSGANVLTF
>few|TRBJ2-5|-|TRBV5-1
TGCGCCAGCAGCTTGAGGCTGAGGGTACGCGAGACCCAGTACTTC
CASSLRLRVRETQYF
>-|TRBJ2-1|TRBD1|TRBV20-1
TGCAGTGCTAGAGCCCAATGGGGCCACGGGACAGCCCTTAATGAGCAGTTCTTC
CSARAQWGHGTALNEQFF
>-|TRBJ2-1|TRBD1|TRBV20-1
TGCAGTGCTAGACCCAGGACAGGGCTCGAGCAGTTCTTC
CSARPRTGLEQFF